Listed below are T cell receptor beta chains from one sample, sequenced in a study of blood T cell repertoires in COVID-19. Data came from immunoSEQ multiplex PCR; TCRdb stores just in-frame clones and leaves some out. The sample includes roughly 63,000 clones, around 79% of them seen just once. Sequencing was done on a sample of peripheral blood. The receptors shown here come from a human donor in a cohort sampled during active COVID-19. The CDR3 runs from the conserved cysteine through the conserved F or W. The order of the fields is CDR3 DNA, CDR3 protein, V gene, J gene, D gene, clone size. A D gene is named only where the DNA matches it firmly. Clone sizes are given selectively: once, few, many, or a class where the clone is expanded.

CDR3nt: TGCGCCAGCAGGCACGGGACAGGGGGCACCGGGGAGCTGTTTTTT
CDR3aa: CASRHGTGGTGELFF
v_gene: TRBV4-1
j_gene: TRBJ2-2
d_gene: TRBD1
abundance: .

CDR3nt: TGCAGCGCCTCTACAGGGCTTAGAACCTACGAGCAGTACTTC
CDR3aa: CSASTGLRTYEQYF
v_gene: TRBV29-1
j_gene: TRBJ2-7
d_gene: .
abundance: few

CDR3nt: TGTGCCAGCAGCCCGCCGGCTGCCGCGCGCGGGGATGGTTCACCCCTCCACTTT
CDR3aa: CASSPPAAARGDGSPLHF
v_gene: TRBV7-2
j_gene: TRBJ1-6
d_gene: .
abundance: few

CDR3nt: TGTGCCAGCAGCTCAGGCTTCGCGAACACCGGGGAGCTGTTTTTT
CDR3aa: CASSSGFANTGELFF
v_gene: TRBV11-2
j_gene: TRBJ2-2
d_gene: .
abundance: .

CDR3nt: TGCGCCAGCAGCCAAGTCCCGGGTAGAGAAAATGAAAAACTGTTTTTT
CDR3aa: CASSQVPGRENEKLFF
v_gene: TRBV4-3
j_gene: TRBJ1-4
d_gene: .
abundance: few

CDR3nt: TGTGCCGGGAACCAGGGGGCTGGGGCCAAAAACATTCAGTACTTC
CDR3aa: CAGNQGAGAKNIQYF
v_gene: TRBV30
j_gene: TRBJ2-4
d_gene: TRBD1
abundance: .

CDR3nt: TGTGCCAGCAGCCCAAGGAGTATCCTATATACGCAGTATTTT
CDR3aa: CASSPRSILYTQYF
v_gene: TRBV3-1/TRBV3-2
j_gene: TRBJ2-3
d_gene: .
abundance: .

CDR3nt: TGTGCCAGCAGACGATACGGACAGAGCTCCTACGAGCAGTACTTC
CDR3aa: CASRRYGQSSYEQYF
v_gene: TRBV28
j_gene: TRBJ2-7
d_gene: .
abundance: once

CDR3nt: TGTGCCAGCAGCTTAACGGGGGGAGGGCCTCAAAATGAGCAGTTCTTC
CDR3aa: CASSLTGGGPQNEQFF
v_gene: TRBV7-3
j_gene: TRBJ2-1
d_gene: TRBD2
abundance: .

CDR3nt: TGTGCCAGCAGCACCTTAGCGGGAGGGCCCGGGGAGCTGTTTTTT
CDR3aa: CASSTLAGGPGELFF
v_gene: TRBV6-5
j_gene: TRBJ2-2
d_gene: TRBD2
abundance: few

CDR3nt: TGTGCCAGCAGCCAAGAAGATCGTTCCTACGGGGGCAAAAACATTCAGTACTTC
CDR3aa: CASSQEDRSYGGKNIQYF
v_gene: TRBV14
j_gene: TRBJ2-4
d_gene: .
abundance: .

CDR3nt: TGTGCCAGTAGTATAGGGCACCTCCAGAAGTCCTACGAGCAGTACTTC
CDR3aa: CASSIGHLQKSYEQYF
v_gene: TRBV19
j_gene: TRBJ2-7
d_gene: .
abundance: .

CDR3nt: TGTGCCAGCGCCTACCGACACCTGAACACTGAAGCTTTCTTT
CDR3aa: CASAYRHLNTEAFF
v_gene: TRBV27
j_gene: TRBJ1-1
d_gene: .
abundance: .

CDR3nt: TGTGCCAGCAGGCCGGACAGGGGGCGGGATACGCAGTATTTT
CDR3aa: CASRPDRGRDTQYF
v_gene: TRBV4-2
j_gene: TRBJ2-3
d_gene: TRBD1
abundance: .

CDR3nt: TGTGCCAGCAGCTTCCCGACTAGCGGAGATAATGAGCAGTTCTTC
CDR3aa: CASSFPTSGDNEQFF
v_gene: TRBV5-6
j_gene: TRBJ2-1
d_gene: TRBD2
abundance: .

CDR3nt: TGTGCCAGCAGCGTAGGGTCGCTAGCGGTGAACACCGGGGAGCTGTTTTTT
CDR3aa: CASSVGSLAVNTGELFF
v_gene: TRBV9
j_gene: TRBJ2-2
d_gene: TRBD2
abundance: .

CDR3nt: TGCGCCAGCAGCCCGAGGGGACAGGGGACGAACACTGAAGCTTTCTTT
CDR3aa: CASSPRGQGTNTEAFF
v_gene: TRBV5-1
j_gene: TRBJ1-1
d_gene: TRBD1
abundance: .

CDR3nt: TGTGCCAGTAGTCCGCCCGGGACAGGGAATCGTCAGCCCCAGCATTTT
CDR3aa: CASSPPGTGNRQPQHF
v_gene: TRBV19
j_gene: TRBJ1-5
d_gene: TRBD1
abundance: .

CDR3nt: TGTGCCAGCAGCCAGGGGGGGAGCAATCAGCCCCAGCATTTT
CDR3aa: CASSQGGSNQPQHF
v_gene: TRBV3-1/TRBV3-2
j_gene: TRBJ1-5
d_gene: .
abundance: .

CDR3nt: TGCAGCGTTGGGCGGGGGAATAATGAAAAACTGTTTTTT
CDR3aa: CSVGRGNNEKLFF
v_gene: TRBV29-1
j_gene: TRBJ1-4
d_gene: .
abundance: .

CDR3nt: TGTGCCAGCAGCTTGGATTTGGCGGAACAAGAGACCCAGTACTTC
CDR3aa: CASSLDLAEQETQYF
v_gene: TRBV5-4
j_gene: TRBJ2-5
d_gene: .
abundance: once

CDR3nt: TGTGCCAGCAGCCAGAGGAGCTCTGGGGATACGCAGTATTTT
CDR3aa: CASSQRSSGDTQYF
v_gene: TRBV3-1/TRBV3-2
j_gene: TRBJ2-3
d_gene: .
abundance: .

CDR3nt: TGTGCCAGCAGGCCCCGAGGCTCTGGCTCCGGAAAACTGTTTTTT
CDR3aa: CASRPRGSGSGKLFF
v_gene: TRBV28
j_gene: TRBJ1-4
d_gene: .
abundance: .

CDR3nt: TGTGCCAGCAGCACTCAAACGGGGGGCGCGGGCACTGAAGCTTTCTTT
CDR3aa: CASSTQTGGAGTEAFF
v_gene: TRBV7-9
j_gene: TRBJ1-1
d_gene: .
abundance: .

CDR3nt: TGTGCCACCAGTGATTTACAGGCGAACTATGGCTACACCTTC
CDR3aa: CATSDLQANYGYTF
v_gene: TRBV24-1
j_gene: TRBJ1-2
d_gene: .
abundance: .

CDR3nt: TGTGCCAGCAGAGGGACAGGAAAACAAGAGACCCAGTACTTC
CDR3aa: CASRGTGKQETQYF
v_gene: TRBV6-6
j_gene: TRBJ2-5
d_gene: TRBD1
abundance: .

CDR3nt: TGTGCCTCGACGCGGGAGGGCCTATACAATGAGCAGTTCTTC
CDR3aa: CASTREGLYNEQFF
v_gene: TRBV19
j_gene: TRBJ2-1
d_gene: TRBD2
abundance: .